Detailed here is one T cell receptor beta chain. No antigen is known for it. This record comes from a study of Ad26.COV2.S vaccination and SARS-CoV-2 variants. For the study at large: Donor got 5x10^10 or 1x10^11 viral particles of Ad26.COV2.S. Broader study findings: While placebo recipients had lower spike-specific TCR breadth, vaccine recipients had more. Vaccinated and placebo-treated recipients had similar non-spike TCR breadth.

The CDR3 runs 14 residues. Germline values: CDR1 MGHRA, CDR2 YSYEKL. V was pared by 2 bases and J by 3 bases, with 11 bases between. TCRdb keeps only in-frame clones here, not all; method: immunoSEQ multiplex PCR. The table includes 350,000 to 500,000 clones, around 87% detected once. The treatment: about 20 received Ad26.COV2.S at low or high dose, single or two shots; several received placebo; per-sample allocation not given. It was on day 63 after the first vaccine or placebo injection that samples were taken. The chain combines TRBV4-1 with TRBJ2-7; TRBD1 or TRBD2 may be the D gene (7 bases each). This receptor was taken from a person aged 18-60 years who received the Ad26.COV2.S COVID-19 vaccine or a placebo. The sequenced sample was peripheral blood, obtained in a trial of Ad26.COV2.S vaccine versus placebo. The DNA for the CDR3 is TGCGCCAGCAGCCAAACAGGGGACTACTACGAGCAGTACTTC. Translation gives CASSQTGDYYEQYF.